This T cell receptor (beta chain) was recorded in a study of cytomegalovirus exposure and HLA in healthy donors (dated by TCRdb to 2015 to 2018). For the wider study: An earlier analysis of 587 of the donors reported about 300 Gb of sequence data and 95 million to 140 million unique TCR beta sequences obtained from some 200 million T cells. An early release that covered approximately 600 HLA-typed donors contained about 300 gigabases of sequencing data and 80 million or so unique TCR sequences. Of the approximately 400 genotyped donors, approximately 83% fell in the genetic ancestry cluster associated with self-reported Caucasian donors. The aim of the study was to test whether cataloging public T cell receptors could identify signatures of past pathogen exposure. The study profiled the T cell repertoires of around 700 subjects by immunosequencing and related them to cytomegalovirus serostatus. A separate validation cohort of 100 to 150 different subjects was used in addition to the 666-subject first cohort. The study combined high-throughput TCR immunosequencing, statistical association of individual TCRs with disease status, and machine learning to predict cytomegalovirus infection status. A later analysis re-analyzed previously published TCR beta repertoires from approximately 670 donors and added high-resolution HLA genotyping to study TCR occurrence patterns. Rather than drawing on any new phenotypic data, the later analysis identified candidate immune exposures from TCR beta sequences and the way those sequences occurred across donors. An earlier analysis of around 540 of the donors applied high-throughput TCR beta sequencing to assess whether each TCR beta V gene segment acted as functional or pseudogenic. Alongside the repertoire data, information on donor age, sex, ethnicity and CMV serostatus was compiled. Genome-wide SNP genotypes for about 55% of the roughly 670 donors were used in a later genetic analysis, which treated that subset as a discovery cohort. Every repertoire in the discovery cohort had been generated on one and the same sequencing platform. HLA typing covered class I and class II loci at four-digit resolution. Typing coverage varied by locus: roughly 629-640 donors for A, B, C, DRB1 and DQB1; roughly 510 for DQA1; about 590 for DPA1; around 490 for DPB1. Because of strong linkage in the cohort, 5 or 6 DR-DQ haplotypes were treated as single units for association and clustering. Among about 360 genotyped donors of the cohort, an average of 235,054 unique TCR beta nucleotide sequences were sequenced per donor, around 20% of them non-productive.

CDR1 and CDR2, per the germline V gene (reference sequence), are LNHDA and SQIVND. The CDR3 contains 18 residues, cysteine and phenylalanine counted. Only CDR3 DNA is held: 54 bases, read in frame from base 1. V is shortened by 4 bases, J by 4 bases, and the region joining them spans 22 bases. Results and caveats for the whole study, not just this receptor: CMV serostatus was the only immune exposure information available for the cohort. While some public TCRs were present in many individuals, most TCR sequences turned up only very rarely across donors. In a later analysis, most CMV-associated TCR beta chains were found to appear HLA-restricted, with HLA associations seemingly driven largely by CMV exposure. A total of some 180 TCR beta chains were listed by the study as associated with cytomegalovirus. Because counts were too low, about 15 rarely observed V segments, including chromosome 9 orphons, were left out of the earlier analysis of a few hundred of the donors. A further reported finding was that TCR beta sequences accurately predicted the HLA-A and HLA-B alleles for most subjects in the first cohort. In a later analysis, the rate of TCR association differed among HLA loci, with DRB1 alleles having the most associated TCRs and HLA-C alleles having the fewest. The 87-base-pair reads could not distinguish some IMGT-functional V segments, including TRBV6-2 and TRBV6-3, so those segments were excluded. Because HLA typing was missing for some donors at each locus, association tests included only the typed subset. Correlated functional status among segregating V segments might reflect linkage disequilibrium, but an unknown experimental factor could not be ruled out. An earlier analysis of approximately 500 of the donors showed that most TCR beta V segments appeared in productive rearrangements either about 87% or about 30% of the time, which broadly matched IMGT annotations. Compared with the approximately 710-donor mean, donors in an Asian-associated ancestry cluster had fewer N-insertions in productive TCRs, according to a later genetic analysis. At a false discovery rate of 0.05, a later analysis linked 15,000 to 20,000 TCR beta sequences to specific HLA alleles. In a later analysis, HLA-associated TCR beta chains were found to be more clonally expanded and to have lower generation probabilities than equally common non-associated chains. A group of highly shared sequence variants was considered likely to be a technical artifact of the sequencing pipeline. A later analysis reported that several top co-occurrence clusters appeared linked to parvovirus B19, influenza, CMV and Epstein-Barr virus. In vitro tests confirmed that three of the cytomegalovirus-associated TCR beta chains recognize cytomegalovirus antigens. Roughly uniform sequencing depth across donors was assumed in presence/absence analyses, although this assumption may not hold. The authors suggested that the approach could potentially be extended to other disease states and immunological phenotypes. Cytomegalovirus status was reported to be diagnosed by the classifier with high specificity and sensitivity in both the original and validation cohorts. The cohort was sequenced for TCR beta chains only, and without alpha or paired-chain data the features that could be detected were limited. A later genetic analysis associated a missense DCLRE1C variant with V-gene and J-gene trimming of TCR beta chains, and an independent cohort replicated the association. Strong co-occurrence of HLA alleles, especially DR and DQ, made assigning TCR associations to individual alleles difficult.

In the case of this clone: Which antigen it targets is not known. No per-base quality is available; no much larger clone lies one base away.

The cohort comprised 670 or so healthy bone marrow donors. At the time of sampling, every cohort member was nominally healthy, though immune exposures that went unrecorded were likely present. The donor was CMV seronegative and belonged to the group of approximately 320 seronegative cohort members. A peripheral blood sample was provided by each donor, and peripheral blood mononuclear cells were used for TCR beta sequencing. Genomic DNA was extracted from the blood cell samples with the Qiagen DNeasy Blood Extraction Kit. The library came from the immunoSEQ multiplex PCR assay. For the multiplex PCR, a mixture combining 60 forward primers for TCR Vbeta segments and 13 reverse primers for TCR Jbeta segments was used. The CDR3 region of rearranged TCR beta genes was amplified from genomic DNA with a multiplex PCR assay. On the Illumina HiSeq System, the amplified TCR beta libraries were sequenced as 87-base-pair reads. Processing in the source paper ran as follows. A later analysis counted about 80 million unique TCR beta chains across the roughly 700 repertoires, and around 9.9 million of these chains were shared by at least two donors. Raw reads were error-corrected and collapsed into unique sequences with a nearest-neighbor algorithm that merged closely related sequences to remove PCR and sequencing errors. Alignment of CDR3 sequences to IMGT reference sequences was used to assign V, D and J gene segments. For a sequence to be retained, at least a six-nucleotide match to both a V gene segment and a J gene segment was required. A rearrangement was called productive if the CDR3 had no stop codons and remained in frame with V and J, and every other rearrangement was called non-productive. Following IMGT convention, CDR3 was defined as the stretch from the second conserved V-encoded cysteine to the conserved J-encoded phenylalanine. The earlier analysis of 587 of the donors excluded sequences that lacked an unambiguous match to a single V gene segment. An earlier analysis of 587 of the donors called V segments functional above 56.7% productive rearrangements and segregating when the between-donor standard deviation exceeded 5%. A statistical classification framework was built for diagnosing cytomegalovirus status from the catalog of TCR beta chain sequences. In a later analysis, TCR nucleotide sequences were compared against IMGT/GENE-DB human TR gene sequences so that V and J genes could be assigned. A later analysis assigned CDR3 sequences and most-parsimonious VDJ recombination scenarios with the TCRdist pipeline. In a later analysis, each TCR beta chain was defined by its CDR3 amino acid sequence together with its V-gene family, and reads lacking a unique V-gene family were excluded. In a later analysis, several hundred highly shared, low-generation-probability nucleotide sequences were removed to address suspected cross-contamination and a sequencing artifact. For each public chain, a later analysis derived a clonal expansion index from normalized ranks of inferred template counts within each repertoire. In a later analysis, generation probabilities were computed with a VDJ recombination model fitted to out-of-frame rearrangements, and the resulting probabilities were checked against IGoR. In a later analysis, TCR-TCR, TCR-HLA and TCR-CMV co-occurrence was scored with hypergeometric tests, and a repertoire-size bias correction was applied to TCR pairs. To estimate false discovery rates, a later analysis permuted the HLA or CMV assignments 20 times. In a later analysis, co-occurring TCRs were grouped with DBSCAN, and TCRdist sequence similarity was added when clustering was performed within HLA-allele-positive subsets. Co-occurrence clustering excluded repertoires with fewer than 30,000 or more than 120,000 public chains, plus five with anomalous nucleotide sharing. TCRdb mirrors the immuneACCESS table, restricted to in-frame sequences. Some clones are absent from its copies; in checked studies, under half trace to an unresolved V gene, and the reason for the others is unknown. V and J calls and clone size are given by that table; D and trimming were obtained from the DNA. The sample data list 190,000 or so clones, and 75% to 90% of these were observed just once. The leading ten clones occupy about 1.6% of the sample.

The sequence is built from TRBV19 and TRBJ1-4; the D gene is not confidently resolved. The sequence was collected from a man aged 50-59 years in good health and CMV-seronegative. Sequenced sample: PBMCs. The sequenced DNA is TGTGCCAGTAGTAAAACCCCGACCCGAGGCCTGGTTAATGAAAAACTGTTTTTT. This is translated as CASSKTPTRGLVNEKLFF. The entire variable domain, with the stretches around the CDR3 drawn from the reference TRBV19 and TRBJ1-4 proteins, is DGGITQSPKYLFRKEGQNVTLSCEQNLNHDAMYWYRQDPGQGLRLIYYSQIVNDFQKGDIAEGYSVSREKKESFPLTVTSAQKNPTAFYLCASSKTPTRGLVNEKLFFGSGTQLSVL.